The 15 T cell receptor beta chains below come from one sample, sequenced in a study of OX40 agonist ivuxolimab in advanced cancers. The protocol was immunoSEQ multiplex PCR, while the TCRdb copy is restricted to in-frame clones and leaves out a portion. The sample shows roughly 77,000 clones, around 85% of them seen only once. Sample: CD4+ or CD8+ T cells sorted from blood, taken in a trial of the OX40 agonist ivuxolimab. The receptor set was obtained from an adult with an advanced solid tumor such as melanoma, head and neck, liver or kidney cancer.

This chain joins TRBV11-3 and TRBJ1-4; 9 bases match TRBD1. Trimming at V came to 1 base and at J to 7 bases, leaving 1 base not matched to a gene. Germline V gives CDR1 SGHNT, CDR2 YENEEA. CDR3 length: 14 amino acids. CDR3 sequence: CASSLGGQGEKLFF. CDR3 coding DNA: TGTGCCAGCAGCTTAGGGGGACAGGGTGAAAAACTGTTTTTT.

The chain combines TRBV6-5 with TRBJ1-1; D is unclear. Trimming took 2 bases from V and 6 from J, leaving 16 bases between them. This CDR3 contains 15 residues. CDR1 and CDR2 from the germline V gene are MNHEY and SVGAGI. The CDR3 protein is CASSYTTGSGAEAFF. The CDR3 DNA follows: TGTGCCAGCAGTTACACGACCGGATCTGGGGCTGAAGCTTTCTTT.

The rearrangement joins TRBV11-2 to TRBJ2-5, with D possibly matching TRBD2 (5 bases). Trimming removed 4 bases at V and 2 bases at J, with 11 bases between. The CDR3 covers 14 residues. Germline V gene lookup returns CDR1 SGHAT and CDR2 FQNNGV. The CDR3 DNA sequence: TGTGCCAGCAGCTCTAGCACAGTACAAGAGACCCAGTACTTC. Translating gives CASSSSTVQETQYF.

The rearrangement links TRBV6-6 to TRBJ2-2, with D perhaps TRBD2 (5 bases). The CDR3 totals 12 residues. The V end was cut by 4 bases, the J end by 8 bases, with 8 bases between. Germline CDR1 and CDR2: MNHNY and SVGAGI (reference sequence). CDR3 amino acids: CASSFLAGELFF. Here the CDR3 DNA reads TGTGCCAGCAGTTTTTTAGCGGGGGAGCTGTTTTTT.

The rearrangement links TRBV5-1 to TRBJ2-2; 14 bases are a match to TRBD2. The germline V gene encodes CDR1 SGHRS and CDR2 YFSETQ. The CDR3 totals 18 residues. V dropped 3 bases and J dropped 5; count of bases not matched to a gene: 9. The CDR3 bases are TGCGCCAGCAGCTCGACGGGACTAGCGGGAGAAGGTACCGGGGAGCTGTTTTTT. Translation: CASSSTGLAGEGTGELFF.

The CDR3 DNA sequence: TGTGCCAGCAGCACCACCGGGACAGGGGCGCGCGAGCAGTACTTC. This sequence encodes CASSTTGTGAREQYF. This chain joins TRBV7-8 and TRBJ2-7; TRBD1 aligns across 10 bases. V trimming: 5 bases; J trimming: 6 bases; junction bases outside the gene matches: 10. Per germline, CDR1 SGHVS and CDR2 FQNEAQ. CDR3 size: 15 residues. The whole variable domain, remainder taken from reference TRBV7-8 and TRBJ2-7, is GAGVSQSPRYKVAKRGQDVALRCDPISGHVSLFWYQQALGQGPEFLTYFQNEAQLDKSGLPSDRFFAERPEGSVSTLKIQRTQQEDSAVYLCASSTTGTGAREQYFGPGTRLTVT.

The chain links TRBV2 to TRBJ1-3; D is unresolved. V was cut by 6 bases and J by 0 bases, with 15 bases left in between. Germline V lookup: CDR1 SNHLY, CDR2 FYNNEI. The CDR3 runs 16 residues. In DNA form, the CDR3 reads TGTGCCAGCAGGAGGCCCCCGGGCGACTCTGGAAACACCATATATTTT. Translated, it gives CASRRPPGDSGNTIYF.

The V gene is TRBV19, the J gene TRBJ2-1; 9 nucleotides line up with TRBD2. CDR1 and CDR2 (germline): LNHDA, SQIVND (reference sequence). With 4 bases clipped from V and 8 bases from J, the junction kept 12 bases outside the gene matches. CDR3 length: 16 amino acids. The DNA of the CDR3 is TGTGCCAGTAGTAACCCTTCAGCGGGGGGTGTATATGAGCAGTTCTTC. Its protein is CASSNPSAGGVYEQFF.

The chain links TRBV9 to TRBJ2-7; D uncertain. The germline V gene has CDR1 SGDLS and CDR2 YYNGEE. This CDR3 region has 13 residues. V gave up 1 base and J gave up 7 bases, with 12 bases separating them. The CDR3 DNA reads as TGTGCCAGCAGCGTATCGGTAGTGGGGGAGCAGTACTTC. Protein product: CASSVSVVGEQYF.

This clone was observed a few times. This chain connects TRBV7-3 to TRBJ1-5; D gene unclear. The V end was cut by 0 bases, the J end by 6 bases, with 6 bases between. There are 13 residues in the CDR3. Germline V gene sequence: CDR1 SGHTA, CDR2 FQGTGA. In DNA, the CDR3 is TGTGCCAGCAGCTTAACGGGAGGTCAGCCCCAGCATTTT. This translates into CASSLTGGQPQHF.

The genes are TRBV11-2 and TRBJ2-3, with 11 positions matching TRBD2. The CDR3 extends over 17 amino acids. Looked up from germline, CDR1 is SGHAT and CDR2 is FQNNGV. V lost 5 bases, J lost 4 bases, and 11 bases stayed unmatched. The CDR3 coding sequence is TGTGCCAGCAGCCCAGAGGGACTAGCGGAGGGGGCAGATACGCAGTATTTT. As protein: CASSPEGLAEGADTQYF.

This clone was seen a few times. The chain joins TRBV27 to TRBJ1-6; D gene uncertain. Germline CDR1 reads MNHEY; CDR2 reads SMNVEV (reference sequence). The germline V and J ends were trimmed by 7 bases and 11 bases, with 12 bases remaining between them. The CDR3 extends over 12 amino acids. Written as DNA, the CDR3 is TGTGCCAGCACCGACCAAGGAACACCCCTCCACTTT. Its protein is CASTDQGTPLHF.

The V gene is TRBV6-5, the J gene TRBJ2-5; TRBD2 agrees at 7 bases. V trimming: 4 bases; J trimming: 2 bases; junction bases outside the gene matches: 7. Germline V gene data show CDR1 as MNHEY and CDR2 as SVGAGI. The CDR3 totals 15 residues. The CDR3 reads CASSLGRGGQETQYF. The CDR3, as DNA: TGTGCCAGCAGTTTGGGCCGGGGAGGGCAAGAGACCCAGTACTTC.

The CDR3 loop reads CASSLASGGIKETQYF. The CDR3 coding sequence is TGCGCCAGCAGCTTGGCCTCAGGGGGGATAAAAGAGACCCAGTACTTC. The J gene is TRBJ2-5, the V gene TRBV5-1; the D gene is possibly TRBD1 (7 bases). Trimming took off 0 bases at V and 3 bases at J, with 15 bases between the two ends. The length of the CDR3 is 16 residues. CDR1 is SGHRS and CDR2 is YFSETQ in the germline V gene. The full variable domain, with the rest looked up from reference TRBV5-1 and TRBJ2-5, is KAGVTQTPRYLIKTRGQQVTLSCSPISGHRSVSWYQQTPGQGLQFLFEYFSETQRNKGNFPGRFSGRQFSNSRSEMNVSTLELGDSALYLCASSLASGGIKETQYFGPGTRLLVL.

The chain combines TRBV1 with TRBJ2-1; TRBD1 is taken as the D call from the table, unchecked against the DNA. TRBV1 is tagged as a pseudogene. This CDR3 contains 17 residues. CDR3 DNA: TGCACCAGCAGCCATGAACAGGGGCTAAGCTCCTACAATGAGCAGTTCTTC. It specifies CTSSHEQGLSSYNEQFF.